The following is a T cell receptor (beta chain) sequence with its context. Its antigen remains unidentified. The length of the CDR3 is 14 residues. Germline-derived CDR1 and CDR2 are MDHEN and SYDVKM. V lost 7 bases and J lost 4; bases outside the gene matches: 9. The sample comes from a study of graft-versus-host responses after intestinal transplantation. Study-level information: Recipients obtained multivisceral, liver-intestinal, or isolated intestinal transplants. All recipients got anti-thymocyte globulin induction, then tacrolimus and steroids for roughly three years. Whole-study results and caveats: Among recipient marrow samples, GvH clones were found; some appeared first in ileum or blood.

Method: immunoSEQ multiplex PCR; TCRdb's copy keeps in-frame clones and lacks some. The data contain 90,000 to 150,000 clones, approximately 95% of them singletons. The sample was unstimulated CD8+ T cells sorted from spleen or lymph node cells, taken before intestinal transplant. The V gene is TRBV28, the J gene TRBJ2-7, with 8 bases identical to TRBD2. This TCR derives from a human donor who received an intestinal transplant. The CDR3 spells CASTTVRGGYEQYF. CDR3 in DNA: TGTGCCAGCACCACAGTCCGCGGGGGGTACGAGCAGTACTTC.